This TCR beta chain was sequenced for a study of cytomegalovirus exposure and HLA in healthy donors. In the study overall: The 95 to 150 validation repertoires used a platform that matched the one used for the approximately 670 first-cohort repertoires, as a later analysis reported. Whole-study results and caveats: The CMV antigen specificity of three CMV-associated chains was confirmed through in vitro analysis. There were some public TCRs occurring in many donors, but most TCR sequences were rare.

The study drew the donors from its 120-subject validation cohort, separate from the approximately 700-subject first cohort. TCRdb's copy holds only in-frame clones and misses some; the assay was immunoSEQ multiplex PCR. The sample shows more than 85,000 clones, approximately 94% of them seen only once. CDR3 length equals 14 residues. The germline CDR1 and CDR2 sequences are MDHEN and SYDVKM. Trimming took off 7 bases at V and 3 bases at J, with 16 bases between the two ends. For this clone: Its antigen is undetermined.

The sequenced sample consisted of PBMCs. The J gene is TRBJ2-7, the V gene TRBV28, with D perhaps TRBD1 (6 bases). The receptor was derived from a woman aged 25 to 45 in good health and CMV-seropositive. In nucleotides, the CDR3 is TGTGCCAGCACCGAGCCGGGACAAAACTACGAGCAGTACTTC. Amino acids: CASTEPGQNYEQYF.